The 25 T cell receptor beta chains below come from one sample, sequenced in a study of siplizumab effects on memory and regulatory T cells. Generated by immunoSEQ multiplex PCR, the TCRdb table keeps only in-frame clones and is missing some. Of over 60,000 clones listed, roughly nine tenths are singletons. The specimen sequenced was CD8+ T cells sorted from blood. Receptors originate from a human donor in good health.

This clone was observed a single time. The rearrangement joins TRBV4-1 to TRBJ2-1, with TRBD2 matching 7 bases. Per the germline V gene, CDR1 is MGHRA and CDR2 is YSYEKL. This CDR3 is built from 16 residues. The V gene end was trimmed by 3 bases and the J gene end by 5 bases; junction bases not matched to a gene: 10. CDR3 in amino acids: CASSQGLAENHNEQFF. CDR3 DNA sequence: TGCGCCAGCAGCCAGGGCCTAGCGGAGAACCACAATGAGCAGTTCTTC.

V usage is TRBV5-6 and J usage is TRBJ2-1; no reliable D call. The CDR3 has 16 residues. Per the germline V gene, CDR1 is SGHDT and CDR2 is YYEEEE. Trimming cost V 5 bases and J 4 bases, with 19 bases left between them. DNA for the CDR3: TGTGCCAGCAGTGGCCCTCCGGCATTTCGTTACAATGAGCAGTTCTTC. Amino acid sequence: CASSGPPAFRYNEQFF.

The chain links TRBV30 to TRBJ2-7; the D gene could be TRBD1 or TRBD2 (5 bases each). The ends were cut back, 3 bases at V and 7 bases at J, with 13 bases in the middle. The length of the CDR3 is 12 residues. From germline, CDR1 is GTSNPN and CDR2 SVGIG (reference sequence). The CDR3: CAWRGERREQYF. The CDR3 bases are TGTGCCTGGAGGGGGGAGAGGAGGGAGCAGTACTTC.

The rearrangement links TRBV27 to TRBJ2-7; possible D gene TRBD1, 6 bases. This CDR3 spans 15 amino acids. The ends were cut back, 0 bases at V and 3 bases at J, with 12 bases in the middle. Germline V gene lookup returns CDR1 MNHEY and CDR2 SMNVEV (reference sequence). The CDR3 region has the DNA TGTGCCAGCAGTTTATCTCCATCGGGACACTACGAGCAGTACTTC. Translation: CASSLSPSGHYEQYF.

This chain uses TRBV5-6 with TRBJ2-7; 8 bases match TRBD2. Germline loops: CDR1 SGHDT, CDR2 YYEEEE. This CDR3 has 16 amino acids. J gave up 3 bases and V 1 base, and 9 bases lay outside the gene matches. Here the CDR3 reads CASSLMSGSSNYEQYF. The CDR3 bases are TGTGCCAGCAGCTTGATGAGCGGGAGTTCTAACTACGAGCAGTACTTC.

The chain recombines TRBV4-1 with TRBJ2-7, with TRBD1 matching over 10 bases. CDR1 and CDR2 from the germline V gene are MGHRA and YSYEKL. With 5 bases clipped from V and 4 bases from J, the junction kept 8 bases outside the gene matches. The CDR3 contains 15 residues. In DNA form, the CDR3 reads TGCGCCAGCAGCTATTCCGGGACAGGGGTATACGAGCAGTACTTC. Protein product: CASSYSGTGVYEQYF.

The chain carries TRBV29-1 and TRBJ2-1; weak D call: TRBD2 (6 bases). Germline V CDR1 and CDR2: SQVTM, ANQGSEA. V was trimmed by 3 bases and J by 3 bases, leaving 12 bases between them. This CDR3 has 14 residues. CDR3 sequence: CSVDKPGGYNEQFF. DNA of the CDR3: TGCAGCGTTGATAAACCCGGGGGCTACAATGAGCAGTTCTTC.

This sequence joins TRBV29-1 and TRBJ1-2; 8 bases line up with TRBD1. V trimming: 6 bases; J trimming: 8 bases; junction bases outside the gene matches: 8. The CDR3 is 12 amino acids. Per germline, CDR1 SQVTM and CDR2 ANQGSEA. The CDR3 sequence: CSVTQGAGGYTF. CDR3 DNA sequence: TGCAGCGTGACTCAGGGGGCGGGCGGCTACACCTTC.

The chain is built from TRBV7-9 and TRBJ2-7; perhaps TRBD1 as D (5 bases). The CDR3 contains 12 residues. Germline loops: CDR1 SEHNR, CDR2 FQNEAQ (reference sequence). Trimming shortened V by 6 bases and J by 5 bases, and 11 bases separated the two germline ends. CDR3 sequence (DNA): TGTGCCAGCAGTCAGGGTAACAACGAGCAGTACTTC. Translation: CASSQGNNEQYF.

This clone was seen a few times. This CDR3 reads CASSRIPGTEAFF. DNA of the CDR3: TGCGCCAGCAGCCGCATCCCGGGGACTGAAGCTTTCTTT. This chain uses TRBV4-1 with TRBJ1-1; D is unresolved. Per germline, CDR1 MGHRA and CDR2 YSYEKL. Trimming pared 4 bases from V and 5 bases from J, leaving 11 bases between. CDR3 length: 13 amino acids.

The CDR3 DNA follows: TGTGCCAGCAGCGCGAGACTAGACTACAATGAGCAGTTCTTC. Translating it yields CASSARLDYNEQFF. J is TRBJ2-1 and V is TRBV7-8, with D tentatively TRBD2 (6 bases). CDR3 length: 14 amino acids. With 5 bases removed from V and 3 bases from J, the gap between germline ends came to 11 bases. The germline CDR1 and CDR2 sequences are SGHVS and FQNEAQ.

The chain is built from TRBV4-1 and TRBJ1-5, with a possible D match to TRBD1 (5 bases). Trimming stripped 0 bases from V and 7 bases from J, with 10 bases between. CDR1 is MGHRA and CDR2 is YSYEKL in the germline V gene. The CDR3 runs to 14 residues. The CDR3 region is CASSQEGVGQPQHF. CDR3 in DNA: TGCGCCAGCAGCCAAGAGGGGGTCGGACAGCCCCAGCATTTT.

This chain uses TRBV19 with TRBJ1-5; D unresolved. The CDR3 has 12 amino acids. V was shortened by 7 bases and J by 2 bases, with 6 bases between the two germline ends. CDR1 and CDR2 from the germline V gene are LNHDA and SQIVND (reference sequence). CDR3: CASTSGNQPQHF. In DNA, the CDR3 is TGTGCCAGTACATCAGGCAATCAGCCCCAGCATTTT.

The chain couples TRBV27 to TRBJ1-1, with a tentative D call TRBD1 (6 bases). V lost 7 bases and J 2 bases, leaving 14 bases between the germline ends. The CDR3 is made up of 14 amino acids. Germline CDR1 is MNHEY and CDR2 is SMNVEV (reference sequence). The CDR3 reads CASNPGGRNTEAFF. The CDR3 nucleotides are TGTGCCAGCAACCCTGGGGGGCGAAACACTGAAGCTTTCTTT.

V and J are TRBV6-6 and TRBJ2-7; D is undetermined. The V end lost 7 bases, the J end lost 1 base, and 14 bases lay between the germline ends. Germline V gene lookup returns CDR1 MNHNY and CDR2 SVGAGI (reference sequence). The CDR3 has 14 amino acids. The CDR3 is CASTPALGSYEQYF. CDR3 DNA: TGTGCCAGCACCCCCGCTTTGGGTTCCTACGAGCAGTACTTC.

This chain joins TRBV19 and TRBJ2-1; possibly TRBD2 for D (5 bases). The CDR3 extends over 14 amino acids. The germline V and J ends were trimmed by 7 bases and 0 bases, with 10 bases remaining between them. The V gene's germline CDR1 is LNHDA and CDR2 SQIVND (reference sequence). The CDR3 sequence: CASTQGSSYNEQFF. The CDR3 nucleotides read TGTGCCAGTACCCAAGGGAGCTCCTACAATGAGCAGTTCTTC. Drawing the rest from reference TRBV19 and TRBJ2-1, the complete variable domain is DGGITQSPKYLFRKEGQNVTLSCEQNLNHDAMYWYRQDPGQGLRLIYYSQIVNDFQKGDIAEGYSVSREKKESFPLTVTSAQKNPTAFYLCASTQGSSYNEQFFGPGTRLTVL.

The CDR3 protein is CASSPPPGNTIYF. CDR3 sequence (DNA): TGTGCCAGCTCACCACCCCCCGGAAACACCATATATTTT. The gene calls are TRBV18 and TRBJ1-3, with no clear D. Germline CDR1 and CDR2: KGHSH and LQKENI. The ends were cut back, 0 bases at V and 4 bases at J, with 4 bases in the middle. The CDR3 spans 13 residues.

The chain recombines TRBV9 with TRBJ1-2, with TRBD1 matching 9 bases. The length of the CDR3 is 14 residues. CDR1 and CDR2 from the germline V gene are SGDLS and YYNGEE. The V gene end was trimmed by 2 bases and the J gene end by 8 bases; junction bases not matched to a gene: 7. The CDR3 spells CASSVPGTGLGYTF. In DNA form, the CDR3 reads TGTGCCAGCAGCGTCCCCGGGACAGGGCTCGGCTACACCTTC.

The gene calls are TRBV5-1 and TRBJ2-7; D is perhaps TRBD1 or TRBD2 (6 bases each). CDR3 length: 13 residues. Per germline, CDR1 SGHRS and CDR2 YFSETQ. Trimming removed 4 bases at V and 4 bases at J, with 12 bases between. CDR3 amino acids: CASSPRGEYEQYF. The CDR3 bases are TGCGCCAGCAGCCCGAGGGGGGAATACGAGCAGTACTTC.

The V and J genes are TRBV7-3 and TRBJ2-1; 13 nucleotides align to TRBD2. The CDR3 covers 16 residues. Germline trimming cut 2 bases from V and 7 bases from J; bases unmatched to any gene: 5. CDR1 SGHTA and CDR2 FQGTGA come from the germline V gene. The CDR3 loop reads CASSLVGLAGTNEQFF. CDR3 DNA sequence: TGTGCCAGCAGCTTAGTGGGACTAGCGGGAACGAATGAGCAGTTCTTC.

This chain joins TRBV6-6 and TRBJ2-3; TRBD1 is a possible D gene (5 bases). V was trimmed by 1 base and J by 4 bases, leaving 12 bases between them. CDR1 is MNHNY, CDR2 SVGAGI, per germline (reference sequence). There are 15 residues in the CDR3. In nucleotides, the CDR3 is TGTGCCAGCAGTTACTTGGGGCTTAGGGCAGATACGCAGTATTTT. Translated, it gives CASSYLGLRADTQYF.

This chain joins TRBV5-8 and TRBJ2-5; 10 positions match TRBD2. After removal of 0 bases from V and 1 base from J, the junction contained 0 bases not matched to a gene. The CDR3 consists of 15 residues. The germline V gene encodes CDR1 SGHTS and CDR2 YDEGEE. As DNA, the CDR3 is TGTGCCAGCAGCTTGGGACTAGCGGGCCAAGAGACCCAGTACTTC. It yields the protein CASSLGLAGQETQYF. Together with reference TRBV5-8 and TRBJ2-5, the CDR3 gives the full variable domain: EAGVTQSPTHLIKTRGQQATLRCSPISGHTSVYWYQQALGLGLQFLLWYDEGEERNRGNFPPRFSGRQFPNYSSELNVNALELEDSALYLCASSLGLAGQETQYFGPGTRLLVL.

The gene calls are TRBV29-1 and TRBJ1-1; unclear D gene. Trimming took 5 bases from V and 6 from J, leaving 25 bases between them. The CDR3 runs 16 residues. From germline, CDR1 is SQVTM and CDR2 ANQGSEA. DNA of the CDR3: TGCAGCGTTTTTATATTATCGGCTTTTGAACGCGCTGAAGCTTTCTTT. Translation: CSVFILSAFERAEAFF.

The J gene is TRBJ2-3, the V gene TRBV5-1; no definite D call. V lost 0 bases, J lost 5 bases, and 10 bases lay in between. The length of the CDR3 is 14 residues. The V gene's germline CDR1 is SGHRS and CDR2 YFSETQ. CDR3 loop: CASSLEAVEDTQYF. CDR3 DNA: TGCGCCAGCAGCTTGGAGGCGGTGGAAGATACGCAGTATTTT.

The chain links TRBV27 to TRBJ2-2; perhaps TRBD2 as D (6 bases). The length of the CDR3 is 14 residues. The germline V gene has CDR1 MNHEY and CDR2 SMNVEV (reference sequence). Trimming took 3 bases from V and 4 from J, leaving 9 bases between them. Here the CDR3 reads CASSFLASTGELFF. CDR3 in DNA: TGTGCCAGCAGTTTCCTAGCGAGCACCGGGGAGCTGTTTTTT.